Below, 31 T cell receptor beta chains from the same sample are listed, as sequenced in a study of T cell changes during pregnancy in multiple sclerosis. TCRdb's table, derived via immunoSEQ multiplex PCR, lists solely in-frame clones and lacks some. The data show 70,000 to 100,000 clones, over 85% seen once. The sequenced sample was peripheral blood, obtained in the first trimester of pregnancy. Receptors originate from a female donor with multiple sclerosis, enrolled in a pregnancy study.

V is TRBV5-4 and J is TRBJ2-1; 10 nucleotides match TRBD2. V shed 4 bases, J shed 2 bases, and the junction held 3 bases outside the gene matches. The length of the CDR3 is 15 residues. Germline-derived CDR1 and CDR2 are SGHNT and YYREEE (reference sequence). The CDR3 DNA reads as TGTGCCAGCAGCCAAGCGGGAGGGCCCTACAATGAGCAGTTCTTC. Translated, it gives CASSQAGGPYNEQFF. The variable domain in full, with the rest retrieved from reference TRBV5-4 and TRBJ2-1, is ETGVTQSPTHLIKTRGQQVTLRCSSQSGHNTVSWYQQALGQGPQFIFQYYREEENGRGNFPPRFSGLQFPNYSSELNVNALELDDSALYLCASSQAGGPYNEQFFGPGTRLTVL.

This chain joins TRBV28 and TRBJ2-5; 7 nucleotides align to TRBD1. The junction had 8 bases not matched to a gene; V was cut back by 5 bases and J by 5 bases. Germline lookup yields CDR1 MDHEN and CDR2 SYDVKM. CDR3 length equals 14 residues. The CDR3 reads CASSPEDRVETQYF. CDR3 nucleotide sequence: TGTGCCAGCAGTCCGGAAGACAGGGTGGAGACCCAGTACTTC.

V usage is TRBV9 and J usage is TRBJ1-1; 9 bases agree with TRBD1. Trimming at V came to 5 bases and at J to 7 bases, leaving 12 bases not matched to a gene. Germline loops: CDR1 SGDLS, CDR2 YYNGEE. The CDR3 is 15 residues long. CDR3 in DNA: TGTGCCAGCAGATCCGGGACAGGGTCCTTGGATGAAGCTTTCTTT. This codes for CASRSGTGSLDEAFF.

The rearrangement uses TRBV5-1 and TRBJ2-1; possibly TRBD1 for D (6 bases). Trimming removed 4 bases from V and 10 bases from J, with 15 bases in between. Looked up from germline, CDR1 is SGHRS and CDR2 is YFSETQ. This CDR3 spans 13 amino acids. The CDR3 sequence: CASSRDGGWEQFF. Here the CDR3 DNA reads TGCGCCAGCAGCCGGGATGGGGGCTGGGAGCAGTTCTTC.

The gene calls are TRBV7-8 and TRBJ2-7, with 7 bases lining up with TRBD2. There are 16 residues in the CDR3. CDR1 is SGHVS, CDR2 FQNEAQ, per germline. Trimming took 5 bases from V and 2 from J; bases not matched to a gene: 12. CDR3 residues: CASSPIGLAEAYEQYF. In nucleotides, the CDR3 is TGTGCCAGCAGCCCTATCGGGCTAGCGGAGGCCTACGAGCAGTACTTC. The whole variable domain, filled in from reference TRBV7-8 and TRBJ2-7, reads GAGVSQSPRYKVAKRGQDVALRCDPISGHVSLFWYQQALGQGPEFLTYFQNEAQLDKSGLPSDRFFAERPEGSVSTLKIQRTQQEDSAVYLCASSPIGLAEAYEQYFGPGTRLTVT.

The chain joins TRBV9 to TRBJ1-6; 8 bases map to TRBD1. In germline, CDR1 is SGDLS, CDR2 YYNGEE. J gave up 10 bases and V 3 bases, and 12 bases lay outside the gene matches. CDR3 size: 16 residues. For the CDR3, the DNA is TGTGCCAGCAGCGCCCCAGGGGGCGCAGGGTGGTCACCCCTCCACTTT. This translates into CASSAPGGAGWSPLHF.

In nucleotides, the CDR3 is TGCGCCAGCAGCCGACAGGGAGGAAACTATGGCTACACCTTC. It translates to CASSRQGGNYGYTF. The J gene is TRBJ1-2, the V gene TRBV4-1, with 7 bases that match TRBD1. The V and J ends lost 4 bases and 2 bases, in that order; junction bases with no gene match: 4. Germline V gene sequence: CDR1 MGHRA, CDR2 YSYEKL. CDR3 length equals 14 residues.

This sequence joins TRBV20-1 and TRBJ1-1; D not resolved. Trimming shortened V by 3 bases and J by 4 bases, and 6 bases separated the two germline ends. Germline V CDR1 and CDR2: DFQATT, SNEGSKA (reference sequence). The CDR3 runs to 11 residues. CDR3 DNA: TGCAGTGCTAGGTTTCGCACTGAAGCTTTCTTT. Protein: CSARFRTEAFF.

V gene TRBV7-8 combines with J gene TRBJ2-4; 10 bases are shared with TRBD1. Losses at the gene ends were 3 bases for V and 7 bases for J; bases not matched to a gene: 18. Germline V gene lookup returns CDR1 SGHVS and CDR2 FQNEAQ. The CDR3 consists of 19 residues. CDR3 coding DNA: TGTGCCAGCAGCTTCTTAGAGGGGGGTCCGGGACAGGGGTGGAACATTCAGTACTTC. Translating gives CASSFLEGGPGQGWNIQYF.

V usage is TRBV7-2 and J usage is TRBJ1-4; D might be TRBD1 (6 bases). V was clipped by 5 bases and J by 0 bases, with 13 bases between them. The CDR3 runs 16 residues. CDR1 and CDR2 from the germline V gene are SGHTA and FQGNSA. The CDR3 here is CASSHQRQATNEKLFF. CDR3 bases: TGTGCCAGCAGCCATCAAAGACAGGCAACTAATGAAAAACTGTTTTTT.

The chain joins TRBV18 to TRBJ2-7, with 10 nucleotides matching TRBD2. The germline V gene encodes CDR1 KGHSH and CDR2 LQKENI. The CDR3 runs to 17 residues. J gave up 4 bases and V 3 bases, and 12 bases lay outside the gene matches. The CDR3 region is CASSPHTPGTSAYEQYF. The CDR3 coding sequence is TGTGCCAGCTCACCGCACACCCCCGGGACTAGCGCTTACGAGCAGTACTTC.

V is TRBV5-1 and J is TRBJ2-7, with 8 bases identical to TRBD1. The CDR3 covers 14 residues. V shed 4 bases and J 3 bases; nucleotides not matched to a gene: 6. Germline CDR1 SGHRS, CDR2 YFSETQ. CDR3: CASSQTGEGYEQYF. CDR3 sequence (DNA): TGCGCCAGCAGCCAGACAGGGGAAGGCTACGAGCAGTACTTC.

This chain links TRBV7-2 with TRBJ1-3; D is ambiguous. The germline gives CDR1 SGHTA, CDR2 FQGNSA. The CDR3 loop spans 12 amino acids. V dropped 6 bases and J dropped 5 bases, with 8 bases sitting between them. The CDR3 protein is CASSSERNTIYF. The CDR3 DNA reads TGTGCCAGCAGTTCCGAGAGAAACACCATATATTTT.

CDR3: CSVDLVGLEAFF. The CDR3 bases are TGCAGCGTTGATCTTGTGGGCCTTGAAGCTTTCTTT. The V gene is TRBV29-1, the J gene TRBJ1-1; D gene unclear. This CDR3 contains 12 residues. V lost 3 bases and J lost 7, with 12 bases in between. CDR1 and CDR2 (germline): SQVTM, ANQGSEA.

This clone has only a few counts. The chain joins TRBV5-4 to TRBJ1-6, with D possibly TRBD1 on 6 matching bases. The V end was cut by 4 bases, the J end by 7 bases, with 18 bases between. The germline V gene encodes CDR1 SGHNT and CDR2 YYREEE (reference sequence). The CDR3 contains 16 residues. The chain's CDR3 is CASSALQGSVNSPLHF. CDR3 in DNA: TGTGCCAGCAGCGCATTACAGGGATCGGTCAATTCACCCCTCCACTTT.

The CDR3 loop is CASSLEGKQLFF. For the CDR3, the DNA is TGCGCCAGCAGCTTGGAGGGGAAACAACTGTTTTTT. The chain recombines TRBV5-1 with TRBJ1-4; D is perhaps TRBD1 (5 bases). The CDR3 runs 12 residues. Germline CDR1 SGHRS, CDR2 YFSETQ. Trimming cost V 0 bases and J 12 bases, with 9 bases left between them.

J is TRBJ1-2 and V is TRBV10-3, with a possible D match to TRBD1 (6 bases). Germline assignment: CDR1 ENHRY and CDR2 SYGVKD. V was shortened by 4 bases and J by 6 bases, with 21 bases between the two germline ends. The CDR3 loop spans 16 amino acids. In DNA form, the CDR3 reads TGTGCCATCAGTGCGGAGGAGGACAGCCGCCGGGATGGCTACACCTTC. Protein sequence: CAISAEEDSRRDGYTF.

The gene calls are TRBV2 and TRBJ2-5; TRBD2 aligns across 8 bases. V trimming: 6 bases; J trimming: 5 bases; junction bases outside the gene matches: 14. Per germline, CDR1 SNHLY and CDR2 FYNNEI. The CDR3 sequence is 16 residues long. CDR3 in DNA: TGTGCCAGCAGGACGACTAGCGCAGTATCGCACGAGACCCAGTACTTC. Encoded protein: CASRTTSAVSHETQYF.

This chain links TRBV2 with TRBJ1-2; tentative D call: TRBD1 (5 bases). Trimming removed 1 base at V and 4 bases at J, with 7 bases between. The CDR3 is 13 amino acids. The germline CDR1 and CDR2 sequences are SNHLY and FYNNEI. The CDR3 nucleotides are TGTGCCAGCAGTGAAGAAGGGGTCTATGGCTACACCTTC. This gives the protein CASSEEGVYGYTF.

The DNA for the CDR3 is TGTGCCAGCAGTTCGATGGACGGGGTCGAGCAGTACTTC. This encodes CASSSMDGVEQYF. The rearrangement uses TRBV27 and TRBJ2-7, with TRBD2 as a possible D gene (5 bases). The CDR3 has 13 residues. Per germline, CDR1 MNHEY and CDR2 SMNVEV (reference sequence). The V gene lost 4 bases and the J gene lost 6 bases, with 13 bases spanning the gap.

The chain combines TRBV18 with TRBJ1-2; D may be TRBD1 (6 bases). Trimming took off 5 bases at V and 2 bases at J, with 9 bases between the two ends. CDR3 length: 13 residues. Germline V CDR1 and CDR2: KGHSH, LQKENI. The CDR3, as DNA: TGTGCCAGCTCAAGGGACACAAACTATGGCTACACCTTC. Translating it yields CASSRDTNYGYTF.

The rearrangement links TRBV12-5 to TRBJ1-1; weak D call: TRBD1 (5 bases). CDR3 length: 14 amino acids. The germline CDR1 and CDR2 sequences are LGHNT and FRNRAP. V lost 4 bases and J 0 bases, leaving 9 bases between the germline ends. As DNA, the CDR3 is TGTGCTAGTGGTTCCGGACATATGAACACTGAAGCTTTCTTT. This translates into CASGSGHMNTEAFF.

The V and J genes are TRBV2 and TRBJ1-1, with 7 bases aligning to TRBD1. The germline V gene has CDR1 SNHLY and CDR2 FYNNEI. The CDR3 runs 13 residues. V was clipped by 3 bases and J by 3 bases; unmatched bases: 1. The CDR3 loop reads CASSDQGDTEAFF. The CDR3 nucleotides read TGTGCCAGCAGTGACCAGGGGGACACTGAAGCTTTCTTT.

This clone turned up a few times. The V and J genes are TRBV4-2 and TRBJ1-6; 8 bases agree with TRBD1. This CDR3 region has 20 residues. With 0 bases clipped from V and 6 bases from J, the junction kept 16 bases outside the gene matches. Germline CDR1 is LGHNA and CDR2 is YNFKEQ. The CDR3 region is CASSQDRSTQGGTGNSPLHF. For the CDR3, the DNA is TGTGCCAGCAGCCAAGATCGGTCGACGCAGGGGGGGACAGGTAATTCACCCCTCCACTTT.

A single count supports this clone. The identical CDR3 is also encoded by other nucleotide sequences in the sample. V gene TRBV6-1 combines with J gene TRBJ2-1, with 7 bases aligning to TRBD2. Germline lookup yields CDR1 MNHNS and CDR2 SASEGT. V was pared by 0 bases and J by 2 bases, with 1 base of the junction left unmatched. CDR3 length: 15 residues. Here the CDR3 DNA reads TGTGCCAGCAGTGAAGCGGGGGGGGCCTACAATGAGCAGTTCTTC. It translates to CASSEAGGAYNEQFF.

The chain recombines TRBV5-1 with TRBJ2-1, with D tentatively TRBD1 (8 bases). Trimming took off 0 bases at V and 8 bases at J, with 12 bases between the two ends. In germline, CDR1 is SGHRS, CDR2 YFSETQ. The CDR3 is 14 amino acids. The CDR3 sequence: CASSLEQGGDEQFF. The CDR3 nucleotides read TGCGCCAGCAGCTTGGAACAGGGGGGGGATGAGCAGTTCTTC.

The chain couples TRBV7-2 to TRBJ1-4; D remains unclear. The CDR3 consists of 12 residues. Germline V lookup: CDR1 SGHTA, CDR2 FQGNSA. Trimming shortened V by 5 bases and J by 13 bases, and 14 bases separated the two germline ends. The CDR3 coding sequence is TGTGCCAGCAGCCAGGCGGGTCGTGGACTGTTTTTT. Its translation: CASSQAGRGLFF.

The chain carries TRBV10-3 and TRBJ2-1; 7 bases map to TRBD2. In germline, CDR1 is ENHRY, CDR2 SYGVKD. This CDR3 spans 17 amino acids. Trimming took 0 bases from V and 0 from J; bases not matched to a gene: 5. CDR3 nucleotide sequence: TGTGCCATCAGTGAGTCGAAGGGCGGGAGCTCCTACAATGAGCAGTTCTTC. Residues: CAISESKGGSSYNEQFF.

This clone turned up a few times. The chain couples TRBV30 to TRBJ1-5; D unclear. Trimming shortened V by 2 bases and J by 0 bases, and 5 bases separated the two germline ends. The CDR3 is made up of 13 amino acids. Germline V gene sequence: CDR1 GTSNPN, CDR2 SVGIG (reference sequence). The CDR3 bases are TGTGCCTGGAGTACAGATAGCAATCAGCCCCAGCATTTT. It translates to CAWSTDSNQPQHF. Supplemented by reference TRBV30 and TRBJ1-5, the full variable domain reads SQTIHQWPATLVQPVGSPLSLECTVEGTSNPNLYWYRQAAGRGLQLLFYSVGIGQISSEVPQNLSASRPQDRQFILSSKKLLLSDSGFYLCAWSTDSNQPQHFGDGTRLSIL.

V and J are TRBV19 and TRBJ2-1; D may be TRBD1 (6 bases). CDR3 size: 12 residues. Germline V gene lookup returns CDR1 LNHDA and CDR2 SQIVND (reference sequence). V was clipped by 1 base and J by 9 bases, with 7 bases between them. Here the CDR3 DNA reads TGTGCCAGTAGTATAGTCAGGGGTGAGCAGTTCTTC. This gives the protein CASSIVRGEQFF.

V and J are TRBV2 and TRBJ1-3; D is undetermined. The germline V gene has CDR1 SNHLY and CDR2 FYNNEI. CDR3 length equals 15 residues. Trimming removed 2 bases at V and 10 bases at J, with 18 bases between. Written as DNA, the CDR3 is TGTGCCAGCAGTGAACAGGCACCGGGGAGGACTACCATATATTTT. Translating gives CASSEQAPGRTTIYF.